These T cell receptor beta chains were read from a single sample in a study of cytomegalovirus exposure and HLA in healthy donors. Some clones are missing from TCRdb's copy, which holds only in-frame ones; the method was immunoSEQ multiplex PCR. The table includes more than 150,000 clones, 77% detected once. Sample: PBMCs. The receptors come from a man aged 18-30 years in good health and CMV-seronegative. The CDR3 runs from the conserved cysteine through the conserved F or W. Each record gives: CDR3 protein, CDR3 DNA, D gene, J gene, clone size, V gene. The D gene is left open where the match is weak. The listing skips clone size in some rows; elsewhere it reads once, few, many or a size class.

cdr3_aa: CASSSRLGGFNSPLHF; cdr3_nt: TGTGCCAGCAGCTCGAGGTTGGGGGGGTTTAATTCACCCCTCCACTTT; d_call: NA; j_call: TRBJ1-6; clone_size: NA; v_call: TRBV7-9
cdr3_aa: CASSPDGGPNTGELFF; cdr3_nt: TGTGCCAGCAGCCCCGACGGGGGGCCGAACACCGGGGAGCTGTTTTTT; d_call: NA; j_call: TRBJ2-2; clone_size: NA; v_call: TRBV5-4
cdr3_aa: CAATGTGNSPLHF; cdr3_nt: TGTGCCGCCACCGGGACAGGGAATTCACCCCTCCACTTT; d_call: TRBD1; j_call: TRBJ1-6; clone_size: NA; v_call: TRBV10-3
cdr3_aa: CASSPEAVNTGELFF; cdr3_nt: TGCGCCAGCAGCCCGGAGGCAGTGAACACCGGGGAGCTGTTTTTT; d_call: NA; j_call: TRBJ2-2; clone_size: NA; v_call: TRBV5-1
cdr3_aa: CAWSVRGPLGTRANYGYTF; cdr3_nt: TGTGCCTGGAGTGTACGGGGTCCCCTAGGTACTAGAGCTAACTATGGCTACACCTTC; d_call: NA; j_call: TRBJ1-2; clone_size: few; v_call: TRBV30
cdr3_aa: CASSLARTGVWEKLFF; cdr3_nt: TGTGCCAGCAGCTTAGCCCGGACAGGGGTGTGGGAAAAACTGTTTTTT; d_call: TRBD1; j_call: TRBJ1-4; clone_size: NA; v_call: TRBV7-8
cdr3_aa: CASSSGGAGRNEQFF; cdr3_nt: TGTGCCAGCAGTTCTGGGGGGGCTGGTAGGAATGAGCAGTTCTTC; d_call: NA; j_call: TRBJ2-1; clone_size: NA; v_call: TRBV28
cdr3_aa: CASSLGGLTLNTEAFF; cdr3_nt: TGTGCCAGCAGCTTGGGGGGGCTTACGTTGAACACTGAAGCTTTCTTT; d_call: NA; j_call: TRBJ1-1; clone_size: few; v_call: TRBV5-6
cdr3_aa: CASSERQSQETQYF; cdr3_nt: TGTGCCAGCAGTGAACGCCAGTCCCAAGAGACCCAGTACTTC; d_call: NA; j_call: TRBJ2-5; clone_size: once; v_call: TRBV2
cdr3_aa: CGNGGRDSYEQYF; cdr3_nt: TGTGGAAATGGTGGGCGGGACTCCTACGAGCAGTACTTC; d_call: NA; j_call: TRBJ2-7; clone_size: few; v_call: TRBV27
cdr3_aa: CASSKDRGQNGGNPGELFF; cdr3_nt: TGTGCCAGCTCAAAAGACAGGGGGCAAAATGGTGGAAACCCCGGGGAGCTGTTTTTT; d_call: TRBD1; j_call: TRBJ2-2; clone_size: NA; v_call: TRBV18
cdr3_aa: CASSVRGGRGAAEAFF; cdr3_nt: TGTGCCAGCAGCGTGAGGGGGGGAAGGGGTGCGGCTGAAGCTTTCTTT; d_call: NA; j_call: TRBJ1-1; clone_size: NA; v_call: TRBV9
cdr3_aa: CASSLGTDRSGTDTQYF; cdr3_nt: TGTGCCAGCAGCTTGGGGACCGACAGATCTGGCACAGATACGCAGTATTTT; d_call: NA; j_call: TRBJ2-3; clone_size: NA; v_call: TRBV5-6
cdr3_aa: CAWSRDIAYEQYF; cdr3_nt: TGTGCCTGGTCCCGGGACATAGCCTACGAGCAGTACTTC; d_call: NA; j_call: TRBJ2-7; clone_size: NA; v_call: TRBV30
cdr3_aa: CASSYEAGGNSPLHF; cdr3_nt: TGTGCCAGCAGTTACGAGGCAGGGGGCAATTCACCCCTCCACTTT; d_call: TRBD1; j_call: TRBJ1-6; clone_size: NA; v_call: TRBV6-5
cdr3_aa: CASSPPPANEKLFF; cdr3_nt: TGTGCCAGCTCACCACCCCCGGCTAATGAAAAACTGTTTTTT; d_call: NA; j_call: TRBJ1-4; clone_size: NA; v_call: TRBV18
cdr3_aa: CASSPGGGSPYEQYF; cdr3_nt: TGTGCCAGCAGCCCCGGGGGGGGGAGTCCCTACGAGCAGTACTTC; d_call: TRBD2; j_call: TRBJ2-7; clone_size: NA; v_call: TRBV6-1
cdr3_aa: CASSLYKSRGGWNEKLFF; cdr3_nt: TGTGCCAGCAGCCTCTACAAATCAAGGGGAGGGTGGAATGAAAAACTGTTTTTT; d_call: NA; j_call: TRBJ1-4; clone_size: NA; v_call: TRBV12-1
cdr3_aa: CASSYGADNEQFF; cdr3_nt: TGTGCCAGCAGTTACGGGGCGGACAATGAGCAGTTCTTC; d_call: NA; j_call: TRBJ2-1; clone_size: NA; v_call: TRBV6-5
cdr3_aa: CASSLVASGGRWDEQFF; cdr3_nt: TGTGCCAGCAGCTTGGTGGCTAGCGGGGGGAGGTGGGATGAGCAGTTCTTC; d_call: TRBD2; j_call: TRBJ2-1; clone_size: NA; v_call: TRBV5-5
cdr3_aa: CASSLMGQGRGNTIYF; cdr3_nt: TGTGCCAGCAGCTTGATGGGACAGGGACGCGGAAACACCATATATTTT; d_call: TRBD1; j_call: TRBJ1-3; clone_size: few; v_call: TRBV5-6
cdr3_aa: CASTTWEAKNIQYF; cdr3_nt: TGTGCCAGCACCACCTGGGAGGCCAAAAACATTCAGTACTTC; d_call: NA; j_call: TRBJ2-4; clone_size: NA; v_call: TRBV7-2
cdr3_aa: CASSTRLAGDNEQFF; cdr3_nt: TGTGCCAGCAGCACCCGACTAGCGGGAGACAATGAGCAGTTCTTC; d_call: TRBD2; j_call: TRBJ2-1; clone_size: NA; v_call: TRBV11-3
cdr3_aa: CASGLVLGRLNTGELFF; cdr3_nt: TGTGCTAGTGGTTTGGTACTCGGCAGACTGAACACCGGGGAGCTGTTTTTT; d_call: NA; j_call: TRBJ2-2; clone_size: NA; v_call: TRBV12-5